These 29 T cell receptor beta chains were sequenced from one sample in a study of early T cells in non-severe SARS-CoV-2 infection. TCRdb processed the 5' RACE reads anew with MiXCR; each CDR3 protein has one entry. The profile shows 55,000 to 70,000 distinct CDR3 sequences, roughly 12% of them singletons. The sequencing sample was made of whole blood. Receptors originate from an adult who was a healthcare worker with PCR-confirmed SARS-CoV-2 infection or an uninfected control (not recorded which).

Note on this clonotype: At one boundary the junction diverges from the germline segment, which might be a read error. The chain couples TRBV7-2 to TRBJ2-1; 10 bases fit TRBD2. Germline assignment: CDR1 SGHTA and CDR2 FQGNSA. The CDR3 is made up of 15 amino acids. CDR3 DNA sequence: TGTGCCAGCAGCCTAGCCGGGACTAGCGTTGGAGAGCAGTTCTTC. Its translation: CASSLAGTSVGEQFF.

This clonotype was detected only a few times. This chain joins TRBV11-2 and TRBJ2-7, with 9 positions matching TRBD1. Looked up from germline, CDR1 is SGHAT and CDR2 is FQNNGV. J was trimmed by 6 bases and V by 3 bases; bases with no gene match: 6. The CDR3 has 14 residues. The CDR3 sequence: CASSFGQGSVEQYF. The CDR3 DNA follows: TGTGCCAGCAGCTTCGGACAGGGGTCGGTCGAGCAGTACTTC.

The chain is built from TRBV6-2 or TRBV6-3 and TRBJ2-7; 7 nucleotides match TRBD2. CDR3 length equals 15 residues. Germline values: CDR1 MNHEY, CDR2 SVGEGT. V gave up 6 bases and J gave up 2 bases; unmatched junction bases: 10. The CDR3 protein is CASRLSGGSAYEQYF. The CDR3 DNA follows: TGTGCCAGCAGACTCTCGGGCGGGAGTGCCTACGAGCAGTACTTC.

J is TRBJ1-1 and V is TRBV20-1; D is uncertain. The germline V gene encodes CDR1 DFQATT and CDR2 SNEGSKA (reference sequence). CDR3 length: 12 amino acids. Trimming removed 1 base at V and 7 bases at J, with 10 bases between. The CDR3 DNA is TGCAGTGCTAGAGGGCCAGCCTTTGAAGCTTTCTTT. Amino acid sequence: CSARGPAFEAFF.

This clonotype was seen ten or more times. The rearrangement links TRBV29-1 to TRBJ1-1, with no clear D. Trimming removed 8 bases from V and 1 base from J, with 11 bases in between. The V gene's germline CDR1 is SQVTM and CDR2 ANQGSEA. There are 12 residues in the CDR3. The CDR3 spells CSTHTPNTEAFF. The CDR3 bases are TGCAGCACCCACACACCGAACACTGAAGCTTTCTTT.

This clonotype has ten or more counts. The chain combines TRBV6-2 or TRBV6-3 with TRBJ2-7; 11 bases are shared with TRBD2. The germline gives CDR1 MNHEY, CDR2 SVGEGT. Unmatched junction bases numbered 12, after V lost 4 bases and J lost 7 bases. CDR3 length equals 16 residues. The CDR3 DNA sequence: TGTGCCAGCAGTTCTCATACTAGCGGGAGTTTAAGGGAGCAGTACTTC. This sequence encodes CASSSHTSGSLREQYF.

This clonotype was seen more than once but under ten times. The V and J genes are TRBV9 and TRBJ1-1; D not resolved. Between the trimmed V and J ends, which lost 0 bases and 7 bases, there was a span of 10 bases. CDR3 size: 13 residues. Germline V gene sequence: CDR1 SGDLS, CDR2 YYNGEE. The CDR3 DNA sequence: TGTGCCAGCAGCGTAGGCTCAGAGCGTGAAGCTTTCTTT. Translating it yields CASSVGSEREAFF.

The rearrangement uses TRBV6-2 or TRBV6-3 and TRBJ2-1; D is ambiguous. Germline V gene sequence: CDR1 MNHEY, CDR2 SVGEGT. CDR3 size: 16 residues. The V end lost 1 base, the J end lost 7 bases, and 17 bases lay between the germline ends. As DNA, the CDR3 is TGTGCCAGCAGTTACTTTTTCACGGCAACCTTGAATGAGCAGTTCTTC. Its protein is CASSYFFTATLNEQFF.

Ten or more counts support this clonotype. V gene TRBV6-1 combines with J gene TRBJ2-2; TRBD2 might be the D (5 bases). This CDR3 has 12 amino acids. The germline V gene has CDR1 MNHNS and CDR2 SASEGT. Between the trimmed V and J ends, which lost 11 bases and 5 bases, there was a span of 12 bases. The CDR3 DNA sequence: TGTGCCGCGGGCTTGCGGACCGGGGAGCTGTTTTTT. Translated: CAAGLRTGELFF.

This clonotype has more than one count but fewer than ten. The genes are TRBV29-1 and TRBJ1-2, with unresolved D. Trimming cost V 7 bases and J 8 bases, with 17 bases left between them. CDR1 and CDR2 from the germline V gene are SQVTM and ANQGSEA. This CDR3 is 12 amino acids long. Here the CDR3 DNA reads TGCAGCGCCCAGACGGGTCTCTGGGGCTACACCTTC. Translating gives CSAQTGLWGYTF.

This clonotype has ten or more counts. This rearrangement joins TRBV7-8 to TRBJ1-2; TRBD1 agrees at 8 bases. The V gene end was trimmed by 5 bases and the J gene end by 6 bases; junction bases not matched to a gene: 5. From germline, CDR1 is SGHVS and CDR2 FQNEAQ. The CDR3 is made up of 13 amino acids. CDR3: CASSERTGNGYTF. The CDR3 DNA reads TGTGCCAGCAGCGAAAGGACAGGGAATGGCTACACCTTC.

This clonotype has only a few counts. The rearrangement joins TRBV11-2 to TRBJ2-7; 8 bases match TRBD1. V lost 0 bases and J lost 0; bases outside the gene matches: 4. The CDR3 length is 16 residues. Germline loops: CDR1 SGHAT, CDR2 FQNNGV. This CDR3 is CASSLETGAISYEQYF. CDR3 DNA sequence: TGTGCCAGCAGCTTAGAGACAGGGGCCATCTCCTACGAGCAGTACTTC.

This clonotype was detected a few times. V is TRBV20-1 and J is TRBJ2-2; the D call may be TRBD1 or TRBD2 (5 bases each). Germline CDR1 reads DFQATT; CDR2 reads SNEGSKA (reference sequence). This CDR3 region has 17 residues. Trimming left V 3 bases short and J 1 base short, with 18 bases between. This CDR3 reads CSASPGTGTVNTGELFF. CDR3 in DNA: TGCAGTGCTAGCCCTGGAACCGGGACGGTGAACACCGGGGAGCTGTTTTTT.

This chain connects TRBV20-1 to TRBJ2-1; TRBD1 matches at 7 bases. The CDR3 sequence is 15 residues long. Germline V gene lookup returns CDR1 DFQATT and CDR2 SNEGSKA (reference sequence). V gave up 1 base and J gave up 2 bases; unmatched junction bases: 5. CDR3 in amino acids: CSARAGDRTYNEQFF. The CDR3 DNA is TGCAGTGCTAGAGCCGGGGACAGAACCTACAATGAGCAGTTCTTC.

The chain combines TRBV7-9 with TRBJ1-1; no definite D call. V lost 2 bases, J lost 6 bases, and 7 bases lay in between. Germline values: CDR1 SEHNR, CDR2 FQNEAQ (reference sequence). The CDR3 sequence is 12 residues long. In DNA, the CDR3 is TGTGCCAGCAGCTTAATCCTCCCTGAAGCTTTCTTT. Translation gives CASSLILPEAFF.

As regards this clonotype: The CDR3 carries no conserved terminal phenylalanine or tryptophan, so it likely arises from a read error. The chain's CDR3 is CSVKTADGNSPLHL. CDR3 nucleotides: TGCAGCGTGAAAACTGCGGACGGAAATTCACCCCTCCACTTA. The chain has TRBV29-1 and TRBJ1-6; D is uncertain. CDR3 length: 14 residues. V gave up 6 bases and J gave up 7 bases, with 16 bases separating them. Germline values: CDR1 SQVTM, CDR2 ANQGSEA.

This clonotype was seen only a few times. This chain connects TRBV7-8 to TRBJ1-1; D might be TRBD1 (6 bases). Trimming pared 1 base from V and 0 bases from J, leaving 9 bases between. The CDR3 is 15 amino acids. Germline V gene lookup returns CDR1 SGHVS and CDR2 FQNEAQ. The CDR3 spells CASSLDRAMNTEAFF. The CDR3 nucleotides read TGTGCCAGCAGCTTAGACAGGGCCATGAACACTGAAGCTTTCTTT. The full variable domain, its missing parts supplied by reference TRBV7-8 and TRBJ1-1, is GAGVSQSPRYKVAKRGQDVALRCDPISGHVSLFWYQQALGQGPEFLTYFQNEAQLDKSGLPSDRFFAERPEGSVSTLKIQRTQQEDSAVYLCASSLDRAMNTEAFFGQGTRLTVV.

The CDR3 loop is CASSNGTGGDIQYF. CDR3 bases: TGCGCCAGCAGCAACGGGACAGGTGGAGACATTCAGTACTTC. The rearrangement links TRBV5-1 to TRBJ2-4; 8 bases match TRBD1. The ends lost 4 bases at V and 8 bases at J; junction bases unmatched: 8. Per the germline V gene, CDR1 is SGHRS and CDR2 is YFSETQ. This CDR3 spans 14 amino acids.

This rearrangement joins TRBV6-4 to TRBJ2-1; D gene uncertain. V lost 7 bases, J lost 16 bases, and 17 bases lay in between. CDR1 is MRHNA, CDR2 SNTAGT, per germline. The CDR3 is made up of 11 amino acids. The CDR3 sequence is CASMGKARRFF. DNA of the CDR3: TGTGCCAGCATGGGGAAGGCCCGCAGATTCTTC.

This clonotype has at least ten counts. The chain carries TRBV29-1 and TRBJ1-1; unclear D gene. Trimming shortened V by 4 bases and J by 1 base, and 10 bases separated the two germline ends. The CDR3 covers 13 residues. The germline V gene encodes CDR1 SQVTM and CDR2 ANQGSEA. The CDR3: CSVGRYGNTEAFF. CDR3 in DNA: TGCAGCGTTGGGAGGTATGGGAACACTGAAGCTTTCTTT.

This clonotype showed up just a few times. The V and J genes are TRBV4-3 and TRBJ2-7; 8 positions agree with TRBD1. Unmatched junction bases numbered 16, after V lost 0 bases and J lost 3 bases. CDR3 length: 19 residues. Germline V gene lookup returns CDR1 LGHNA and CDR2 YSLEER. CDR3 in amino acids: CASSQDWSAGGAGGYEQYF. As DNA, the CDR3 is TGCGCCAGCAGCCAAGATTGGTCGGCAGGGGGCGCGGGTGGCTACGAGCAGTACTTC.

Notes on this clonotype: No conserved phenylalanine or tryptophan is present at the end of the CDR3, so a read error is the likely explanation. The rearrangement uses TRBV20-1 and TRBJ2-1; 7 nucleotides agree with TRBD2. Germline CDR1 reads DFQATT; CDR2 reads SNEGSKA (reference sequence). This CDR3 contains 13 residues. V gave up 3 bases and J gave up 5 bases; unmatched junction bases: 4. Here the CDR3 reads CSARLAGDNEQFS. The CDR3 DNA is TGCAGTGCTAGGTTAGCGGGCGACAATGAGCAGTTCTCC.

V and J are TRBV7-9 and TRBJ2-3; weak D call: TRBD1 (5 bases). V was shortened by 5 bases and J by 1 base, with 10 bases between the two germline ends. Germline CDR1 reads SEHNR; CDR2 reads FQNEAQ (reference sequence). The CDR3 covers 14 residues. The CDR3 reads CASSVRVGTDTQYF. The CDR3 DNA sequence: TGTGCCAGCAGCGTCAGGGTTGGCACAGATACGCAGTATTTT.

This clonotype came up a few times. CDR3 residues: CASSPAGDTQYF. In nucleotides, the CDR3 is TGTGCCAGCTCCCCGGCCGGGGATACGCAGTATTTT. The chain uses TRBV18 and TRBJ2-3; D remains unclear. V lost 6 bases, J lost 6 bases, and 10 bases lay in between. Germline V lookup: CDR1 KGHSH, CDR2 LQKENI. There are 12 residues in the CDR3.

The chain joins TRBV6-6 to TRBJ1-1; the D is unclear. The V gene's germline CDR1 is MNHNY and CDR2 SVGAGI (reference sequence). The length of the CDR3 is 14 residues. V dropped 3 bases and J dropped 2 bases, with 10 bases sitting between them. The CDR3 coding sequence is TGTGCCAGCAGTTATCCAGTTGAAAACACTGAAGCTTTCTTT. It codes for CASSYPVENTEAFF.

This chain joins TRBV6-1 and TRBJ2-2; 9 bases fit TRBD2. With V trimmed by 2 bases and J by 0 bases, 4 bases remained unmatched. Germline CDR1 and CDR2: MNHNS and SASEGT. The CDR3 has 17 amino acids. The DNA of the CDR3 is TGTGCCAGCAGTGAACAGATAGCGGGGGCGAACACCGGGGAGCTGTTTTTT. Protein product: CASSEQIAGANTGELFF.

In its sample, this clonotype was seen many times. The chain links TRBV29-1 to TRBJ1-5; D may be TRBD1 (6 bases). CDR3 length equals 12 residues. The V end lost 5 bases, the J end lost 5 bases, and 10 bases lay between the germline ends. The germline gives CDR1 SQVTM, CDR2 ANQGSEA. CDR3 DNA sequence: TGCAGCGTTAGGACAGCTGATCAGCCCCAGCATTTT. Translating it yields CSVRTADQPQHF.

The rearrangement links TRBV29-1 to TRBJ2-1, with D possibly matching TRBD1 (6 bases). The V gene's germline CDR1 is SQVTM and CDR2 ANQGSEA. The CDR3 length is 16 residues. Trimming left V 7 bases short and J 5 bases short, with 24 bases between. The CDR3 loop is CSATDWDPGQHNEQFF. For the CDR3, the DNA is TGCAGCGCAACCGACTGGGACCCCGGACAGCACAATGAGCAGTTCTTC.

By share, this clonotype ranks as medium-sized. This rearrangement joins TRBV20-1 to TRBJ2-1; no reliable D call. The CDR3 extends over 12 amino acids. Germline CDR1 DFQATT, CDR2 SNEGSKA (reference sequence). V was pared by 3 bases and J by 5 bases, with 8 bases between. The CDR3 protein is CSARDLHNEQFF. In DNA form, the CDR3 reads TGCAGTGCTAGGGATCTCCACAATGAGCAGTTCTTC.